In this sample, the clone carrying this T cell receptor beta chain turned up once. Assay: immunoSEQ multiplex PCR; the TCRdb copy retains only in-frame clones and omits some. Of roughly 160,000 clones in the sample, around 80% were seen once. The data derive from a study of blood T cell repertoires in COVID-19. Study information: The United States, Italy and Spain provided the acute and convalescent COVID-19 samples.

The CDR3 sequence is 14 residues long. Germline loops: CDR1 SGHTA, CDR2 FQGTGA. J lost 2 bases, V lost 7 bases, and 7 bases had no gene match. Sequenced: PBMCs or T cells enriched from blood (not recorded which). The rearrangement uses TRBV7-3 and TRBJ1-1, with 7 bases matching TRBD1. The TCR comes from a woman in her seventies in a cohort exposed to, infected with or recovered from COVID-19 (not recorded which). The CDR3: CASTADRTNTEAFF. The CDR3 nucleotides read TGTGCCAGCACCGCGGACAGGACTAACACTGAAGCTTTCTTT.